This T cell receptor beta chain originates from a study of T cell responses to AZD1222 COVID-19 vaccine (dated by TCRdb to about 2021). Study-level background: A total of about 230 trial participants underwent TCR sequencing, of whom some 210 received two doses of AZD1222 and some 26 received two doses of the MenACWY control vaccine. Trial participants were enrolled by age into 18-55, 56-69 and 70-plus year subgroups, with around 150, 28 and 57 TCR-sequenced participants respectively. General conclusions and limits of the study: Because no day 14 peak-response samples were available, the repertoires could be characterized only after the peak T cell response. Nearly half of unique spike-specific TCRs reportedly recognized epitopes outside regions mutated in the B.1.351 and B.1.1.7 variants. Most participants were white British and females outnumbered males, and the authors suggested that clonal diversity may have been underestimated. Vaccine-associated CD4 TCRs spanned the whole spike protein, with dominant responses in regions 160-218 and 743-854. In the small 56-69-year group, the increase in depth fell short of significance, most likely because of low power. Spike-specific TCR breadth and depth rose significantly after two AZD1222 doses compared with day 0 and with MenACWY recipients. Conclusions about previously exposed vaccinees are limited because only a handful of AZD1222 recipients were SARS-CoV-2 seropositive at baseline.

From a lookup of the germline V gene, CDR1 and CDR2 are MNHEY and SVGAGI. Measured from the cysteine to the phenylalanine, the CDR3 is 15 residues long. Just the 45-base CDR3 DNA is kept, in frame starting at base 1. The trim is 6 bases for V and 7 bases for J, with a gap of 21 bases between the germline ends. Read against the paper, the sample's time point label means: about 28 days (+/-7) after the second vaccine dose. AZD1222 recipients given second doses at about 4 weeks or at about 12 weeks were pooled, since spike-specific TCR depth and breadth were not found to differ between the two schedules. Samples from vaccinated people were obtained from the UK trials COV001 and COV002, which included a single-blind randomized controlled phase 2/3 trial of AZD1222 (ChAdOx1 nCoV-19) in healthy adults. For TCRbeta chain sequencing, PBMC samples from trial participants were taken at day 0 and at day 28 after the second dose.

Worth noting for this clone: Its binding antigen is unknown. Base qualities are missing; no much larger clone stands one base away.

The CDR3 regions of human TCRbeta chains were analyzed by immunosequencing. On the study's bioinformatics: TCRs in the repertoires were matched against a reference library of SARS-CoV-2-specific TCRs that had been generated with the MIRA antigen-specificity platform. Breadth was defined as the fraction of unique TCRs that were SARS-CoV-2-associated, and depth was defined as the fraction of total T cells that were SARS-CoV-2-associated. Each spike-specific TCR was assigned to its reactive spike region and to a CD4 or CD8 class using the MIRA data. Log10-transformed breadth and depth values were compared by one-way ANOVA with Sidak's multiple comparisons tests. TCRdb holds this immuneACCESS table with in-frame rearrangements only. Some clones are missing; in checked studies, unresolved V genes explain under half, and the rest has no known cause. V and J calls and clone size are as listed in that table; D and trimming were resolved from the DNA. The sample profile shows some 98,000 clones; about nine tenths of them were found once. The top ten constitute about a sixth of the sample.

Sequencing was performed on peripheral blood, taken 28 days after the second AZD1222 dose. This TCR derives from an adult who received the AZD1222 COVID-19 vaccine. This receptor chain uses TRBV6-5 and TRBJ1-1; the D gene is not confidently resolved. The DNA reads TGTGCCAGCAGCGAGGTGTTTGGTAGGGCAGATGAAGCTTTCTTT. Its product reads: CASSEVFGRADEAFF.